The next 8 T cell receptor beta chains were all read from a single sample in a study of CD8+ T cells in alopecia areata. The authors extracted RNA and reverse transcribed it into cDNA as the sequencing template. The repertoire was sequenced with immunoSEQ multiplex PCR; TCRdb's copy has only in-frame clones and lacks some. This table has some 7,100 clones, 64% appearing once. The treatment: oral pan-JAK inhibitor, 5-10 mg twice daily. Individuals with alopecia areata gave both lesional scalp punch biopsies and peripheral blood for collection. The sequenced sample was skin, obtained at week 4, from a patient treated with tofacitinib. Receptors originate from a human donor with alopecia areata.

The chain combines TRBV5-4 with TRBJ1-2; D not resolved. The length of the CDR3 is 13 residues. V was cut by 1 base and J by 5 bases, with 9 bases left in between. Germline CDR1 reads SGHNT; CDR2 reads YYREEE (reference sequence). The CDR3 loop is CASSLRTEYGYTF. CDR3 coding DNA: TGTGCCAGCAGCTTGAGGACTGAATATGGCTACACCTTC.

The chain joins TRBV30 to TRBJ2-1; perhaps TRBD2 as D (7 bases). Trimming removed 7 bases from V and 4 bases from J, with 14 bases in between. There are 13 residues in the CDR3. Germline CDR1 and CDR2: GTSNPN and SVGIG (reference sequence). In nucleotides, the CDR3 is TGTGCCTCATACAGGGAGGGGTACAATGAGCAGTTCTTC. Its translation: CASYREGYNEQFF.

The chain couples TRBV11-2 to TRBJ2-1; 9 bases align to TRBD2. V gave up 6 bases and J gave up 3 bases; unmatched junction bases: 6. The CDR3 is 15 residues long. Looked up from germline, CDR1 is SGHAT and CDR2 is FQNNGV. The chain's CDR3 is CASRLSGGIYNEQFF. DNA of the CDR3: TGTGCCAGCAGACTAAGCGGGGGGATCTACAATGAGCAGTTCTTC.

This clone has more than one count but fewer than ten. The chain carries TRBV5-6 and TRBJ2-1; D gene ambiguous. Germline V gene data show CDR1 as SGHDT and CDR2 as YYEEEE. V lost 2 bases and J 6 bases, leaving 6 bases between the germline ends. The CDR3 is 12 residues long. The CDR3 DNA reads as TGTGCCAGCAGCTTCGGCCGCAATGAGCAGTTCTTC. It specifies CASSFGRNEQFF.

The chain has TRBV27 and TRBJ2-7, with 8 bases fitting TRBD1. V gave up 4 bases and J gave up 7 bases; unmatched junction bases: 9. Germline CDR1 is MNHEY and CDR2 is SMNVEV (reference sequence). The CDR3 extends over 14 amino acids. CDR3: CASSSGQGRGEQYF. The DNA of the CDR3 is TGTGCCAGCAGTTCTGGACAGGGTAGGGGGGAGCAGTACTTC.

The chain combines TRBV6-6 with TRBJ2-7; perhaps TRBD1 as D (5 bases). Germline-derived CDR1 and CDR2 are MNHNY and SVGAGI (reference sequence). This CDR3 has 16 amino acids. The V end lost 6 bases, the J end lost 5 bases, and 23 bases lay between the germline ends. The CDR3 nucleotides are TGTGCCAGCAGACCCGCAGACAGAGGTTTCCACCACGAGCAGTACTTC. Translated, it gives CASRPADRGFHHEQYF.

The chain couples TRBV5-1 to TRBJ2-2, with unresolved D. The CDR3 consists of 16 residues. CDR1 and CDR2 (germline): SGHRS, YFSETQ. V shed 1 base and J shed 5 bases, with 15 bases lying between them. The CDR3 sequence: CASSLPPGPRTGELFF. The CDR3 nucleotides read TGCGCCAGCAGCTTGCCCCCGGGTCCAAGGACCGGGGAGCTGTTTTTT.

In the case of this clone: The junction and the germline gene differ at one end; a read error may be behind it. The V gene is TRBV6-5, the J gene TRBJ2-7; 9 positions match TRBD1. The CDR3 runs 14 residues. Germline V gene lookup returns CDR1 MNHEY and CDR2 SVGAGI. The CDR3 DNA reads TGTGCCAGCAGGGTGACAGGGGGTTCCTCCGAGCAGTACTTC. It codes for CASRVTGGSSEQYF.